The rows below give T cell receptor beta chains drawn from one sample of a study of OX40 agonist ivuxolimab in advanced cancers. Produced via immunoSEQ multiplex PCR; TCRdb's table is partial and in-frame only. Of roughly 67,000 clones listed, over 75% are singletons. The sequences come from CD4+ or CD8+ T cells sorted from blood, collected in a trial of the OX40 agonist ivuxolimab. Receptors originate from an adult with an advanced solid tumor such as melanoma, head and neck, liver or kidney cancer. The CDR3 runs from the conserved cysteine through the conserved F or W. The order of the fields is J gene, D gene, V gene, clone size, CDR3 DNA, CDR3 protein. D genes are given only for firm matches. Some rows mark clone size as missing; the rest say once, few, many or name a class of expanded clone.

>TRBJ1-4|-|TRBV5-6|-
TGTGCCAGCAGCTTGGGAGATCACCCCAGGGAGGAAAAACTGTTTTTT
CASSLGDHPREEKLFF
>TRBJ2-1|-|TRBV2|-
TGTGCCAGCAGTGAACGGGATACGGCCTCGGGGAATGAGCAGTTCTTC
CASSERDTASGNEQFF
>TRBJ1-6|-|TRBV7-9|-
TGTGCCAGCAGTTCTCCCCCGGACAGTCGTAATTCACCCCTCCACTTT
CASSSPPDSRNSPLHF
>TRBJ2-3|TRBD2|TRBV20-1|-
TGCAGTGCGAATAGCGGGGAGGGGCAGTATTTT
CSANSGEGQYF
>TRBJ2-2|-|TRBV28|-
TGTGCCAGCAGTTTATGGGATTGGACGAGTAACACCGGGGAGCTGTTTTTT
CASSLWDWTSNTGELFF
>TRBJ1-6|TRBD1|TRBV2|-
TGTGCCAGCAGTGAGATTGGACAGGGGGCGCGGTTAGAAGGCCTCCACTTT
CASSEIGQGARLEGLHF
>TRBJ2-4|TRBD2|TRBV19|-
TGTGCCAGTAGTATCTCGCCGCGAGCGGGGGCTTCCGTCGCTCCCCACATTCAGTACTTC
CASSISPRAGASVAPHIQYF
>TRBJ1-5|-|TRBV7-8|-
TGTGCCAGCAGCGCCATGGGATATAGCAATCAGCCCCAGCATTTT
CASSAMGYSNQPQHF
>TRBJ2-7|TRBD1|TRBV7-8|-
TGTGCCAGCAGCTTAGTTGCACAGGGGTACCCTGGGAACGAGCAGTACTTC
CASSLVAQGYPGNEQYF
>TRBJ2-1|-|TRBV7-9|-
TGTGCCAGCAGCTTCCCCGGCGGGTTACATGAGCAGTTCTTC
CASSFPGGLHEQFF
>TRBJ1-6|TRBD1|TRBV11-2|-
TGTGCCAGCAGCTTAGATCCGACAGGGAATTCACCCCTCCACTTT
CASSLDPTGNSPLHF
>TRBJ2-1|TRBD2|TRBV5-1|-
TGCGCCAGCAGCTTGGGGAGCGGGAGTGACCAATGGGGAAATGAGCAGTTCTTC
CASSLGSGSDQWGNEQFF
>TRBJ1-5|TRBD1|TRBV19|few
TGTGCCAGTAGGGCGACCCTACAGGGGGCGCGGAGTCAGCCCCAGCATTTT
CASRATLQGARSQPQHF
>TRBJ1-4|TRBD1|TRBV6-1|-
TGTGCCACAACAGGGGAACTTTTTGAAAAACTGTTTTTT
CATTGELFEKLFF
>TRBJ2-1|-|TRBV21-1|-
TGTGCCAGCAGCAAAGCGCTAAGGGCATTCAGCTCCTACAATGAGCAGTTCTTC
CASSKALRAFSSYNEQFF
>TRBJ1-2|TRBD1|TRBV9|-
TGTGCCAGCAGCGTGGGACAGGGGCCCTTCTATGGCTACACCTTC
CASSVGQGPFYGYTF
>TRBJ1-2|-|TRBV10-3|-
TGTGCCATCAGTGACCTCGTCGCGTATAACTATGGCTACACCTTC
CAISDLVAYNYGYTF
>TRBJ1-1|-|TRBV27|few
TGTGCCAGCACACGGACGGCTCTGAACACTGAAGCTTTCTTT
CASTRTALNTEAFF
>TRBJ2-7|TRBD2|TRBV4-3|-
TGCGCCAGCAGCCAAGGTGGGCTAGCGGGATCCTACGAGCAGTACTTC
CASSQGGLAGSYEQYF
>TRBJ1-5|TRBD1|TRBV6-5|-
TGTGCCAGCAGTGCCTCGGACAGGGGAAATCAGCCCCAGCATTTT
CASSASDRGNQPQHF
>TRBJ1-6|TRBD1|TRBV27|-
TGTGCCAGCACCCGAGGGGCAGGGGGATCACCCCTCCACTTT
CASTRGAGGSPLHF
>TRBJ1-2|-|TRBV7-8|-
TGTGCCAGCAGCCTAAACAGGGCATCCTATGGCTACACCTTC
CASSLNRASYGYTF